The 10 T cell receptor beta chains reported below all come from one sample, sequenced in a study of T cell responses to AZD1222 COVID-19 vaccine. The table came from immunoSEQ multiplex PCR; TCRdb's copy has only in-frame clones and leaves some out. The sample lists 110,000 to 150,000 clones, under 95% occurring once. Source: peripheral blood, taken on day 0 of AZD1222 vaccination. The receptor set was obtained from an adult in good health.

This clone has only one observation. The DNA for the CDR3 is TGTGCCAGCAGTTCGACAGGGGGTTTTTGGCAGCCCCAGCATTTT. The encoded protein is CASSSTGGFWQPQHF. The chain uses TRBV28 and TRBJ1-5, with 9 bases identical to TRBD1. Germline-derived CDR1 and CDR2 are MDHEN and SYDVKM. The CDR3 sequence is 15 residues long. The V gene end was trimmed by 4 bases and the J gene end by 7 bases; junction bases not matched to a gene: 8.

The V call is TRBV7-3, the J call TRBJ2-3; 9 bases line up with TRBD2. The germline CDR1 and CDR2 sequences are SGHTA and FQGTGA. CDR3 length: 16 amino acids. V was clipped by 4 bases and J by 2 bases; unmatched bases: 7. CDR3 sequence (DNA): TGTGCCAGCAGCTCCCTAGCGGGGTCTTCCACAGATACGCAGTATTTT. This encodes CASSSLAGSSTDTQYF.

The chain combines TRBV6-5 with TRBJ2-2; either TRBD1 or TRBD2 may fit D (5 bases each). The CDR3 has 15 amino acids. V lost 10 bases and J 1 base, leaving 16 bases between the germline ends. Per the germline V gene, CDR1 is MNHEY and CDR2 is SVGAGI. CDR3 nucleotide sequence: TGTGCCACTCAAGTCGGGACGAGGAACACCGGGGAGCTGTTTTTT. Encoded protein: CATQVGTRNTGELFF.

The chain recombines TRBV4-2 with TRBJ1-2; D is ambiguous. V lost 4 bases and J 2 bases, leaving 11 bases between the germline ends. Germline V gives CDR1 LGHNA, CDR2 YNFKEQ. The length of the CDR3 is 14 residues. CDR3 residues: CASSPPDRNYGYTF. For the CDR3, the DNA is TGTGCCAGCAGCCCTCCCGACCGAAACTATGGCTACACCTTC.

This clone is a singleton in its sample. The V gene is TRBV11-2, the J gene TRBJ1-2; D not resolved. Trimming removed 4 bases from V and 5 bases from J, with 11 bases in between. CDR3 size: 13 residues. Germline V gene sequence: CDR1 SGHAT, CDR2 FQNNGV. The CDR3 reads CASSSDILYGYTF. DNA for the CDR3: TGTGCCAGCAGCTCGGATATTCTTTATGGCTACACCTTC.

CDR3 nucleotides: TGCGCCAGCAGCTTGGCCGGGGCAGGGATTAATGAAAAACTGTTTTTT. Encoded protein: CASSLAGAGINEKLFF. J is TRBJ1-4 and V is TRBV5-1; a weak D match, TRBD1 (5 bases). The CDR3 is 16 residues long. Germline-derived CDR1 and CDR2 are SGHRS and YFSETQ. The germline V and J ends were trimmed by 0 bases and 4 bases, with 13 bases remaining between them.

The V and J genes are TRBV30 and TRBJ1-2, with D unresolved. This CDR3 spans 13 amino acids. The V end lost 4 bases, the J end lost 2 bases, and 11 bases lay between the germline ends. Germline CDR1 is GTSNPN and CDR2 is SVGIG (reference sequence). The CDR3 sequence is CAWTRNRNYGYTF. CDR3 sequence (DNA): TGTGCCTGGACTCGGAACAGAAACTATGGCTACACCTTC.

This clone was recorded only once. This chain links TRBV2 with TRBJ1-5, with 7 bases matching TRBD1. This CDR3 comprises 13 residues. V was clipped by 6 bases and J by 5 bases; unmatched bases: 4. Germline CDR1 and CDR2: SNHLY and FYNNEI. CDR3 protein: CASRATGDQPQHF. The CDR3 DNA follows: TGTGCCAGCAGAGCCACAGGGGATCAGCCCCAGCATTTT.

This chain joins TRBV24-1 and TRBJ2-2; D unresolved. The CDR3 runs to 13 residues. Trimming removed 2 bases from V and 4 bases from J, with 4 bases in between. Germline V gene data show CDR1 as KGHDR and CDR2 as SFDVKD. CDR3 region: CATSDYLTGELFF. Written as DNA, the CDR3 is TGTGCCACCAGTGATTACCTCACCGGGGAGCTGTTTTTT.

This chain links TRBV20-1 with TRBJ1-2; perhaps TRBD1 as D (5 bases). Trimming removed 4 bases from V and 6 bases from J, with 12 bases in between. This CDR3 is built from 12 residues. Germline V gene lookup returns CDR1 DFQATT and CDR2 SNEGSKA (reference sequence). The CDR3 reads CSATEGLDGYTF. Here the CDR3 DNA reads TGCAGTGCTACTGAGGGGCTGGATGGCTACACCTTC.